Listed below are T cell receptor beta chains from one sample, sequenced in a study of blood T cell repertoires in COVID-19. TCRdb keeps only in-frame clones here, not all; method: immunoSEQ multiplex PCR. The sample lists about 78,000 clones, around nine tenths occurring once. The specimen was peripheral blood. These receptors were obtained from a man aged 50-60 years with active or convalescent COVID-19. The CDR3 runs from the conserved cysteine through the conserved F or W. The D gene is left open where the match is weak.

j_call | v_call | d_call | cdr3_aa | cdr3_nt
TRBJ1-5 | TRBV4-1 | NA | CASSQQGRGNQPQHF | TGCGCCAGCAGCCAACAGGGCCGGGGCAATCAGCCCCAGCATTTT
TRBJ1-2 | TRBV2 | NA | CATSQAGGDYGYTF | TGTGCCACCTCTCAGGCGGGGGGCGACTATGGCTACACCTTC
TRBJ2-7 | TRBV7-2 | NA | CASSLQGASSYEQYF | TGTGCCAGCAGCCTACAGGGAGCCAGTTCCTACGAGCAGTACTTC
TRBJ1-5 | TRBV2 | NA | CASSPGVQPQHF | TGTGCCAGCAGTCCAGGGGTTCAGCCCCAGCATTTT
TRBJ2-1 | TRBV19 | NA | CASSRFSYNEQFF | TGTGCCAGTAGCCGGTTCTCCTACAATGAGCAGTTCTTC
TRBJ1-6 | TRBV11-2 | TRBD1 | CASSSGDRRNSPLHF | TGTGCCAGCAGCTCGGGGGACAGGAGAAATTCACCCCTCCACTTT
TRBJ2-3 | TRBV24-1 | TRBD2 | CATSDTRGATDTQYF | TGTGCCACCAGTGATACGCGGGGGGCCACAGATACGCAGTATTTT
TRBJ2-4 | TRBV28 | NA | CASSLPGGGNIQYF | TGTGCCAGCAGTTTACCGGGGGGCGGGAACATTCAGTACTTC
TRBJ2-1 | TRBV4-2 | TRBD1 | CASSQEGQGGGNEQFF | TGTGCCAGCAGCCAAGAGGGACAGGGAGGGGGCAATGAGCAGTTCTTC
TRBJ2-3 | TRBV28 | TRBD1 | CASSPGDRGWLTDTQYF | TGTGCCAGCAGTCCTGGAGACAGGGGCTGGTTGACAGATACGCAGTATTTT
TRBJ1-2 | TRBV12-3/TRBV12-4 | NA | CASSPGNYGYTF | TGTGCCAGCAGCCCAGGGAACTATGGCTACACCTTC